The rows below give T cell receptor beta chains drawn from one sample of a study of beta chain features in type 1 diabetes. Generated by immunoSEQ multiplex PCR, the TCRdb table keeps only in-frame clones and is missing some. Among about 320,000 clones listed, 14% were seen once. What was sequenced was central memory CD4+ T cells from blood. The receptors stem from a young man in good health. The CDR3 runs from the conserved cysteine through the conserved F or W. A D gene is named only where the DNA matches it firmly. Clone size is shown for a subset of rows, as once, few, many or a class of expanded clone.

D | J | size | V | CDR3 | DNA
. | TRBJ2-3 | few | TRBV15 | CATSRGQDTQYF | TGTGCCACCAGCAGAGGCCAGGATACGCAGTATTTT
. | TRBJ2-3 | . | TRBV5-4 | CASSPGLGLNTDTQYF | TGTGCCAGCAGCCCAGGGTTAGGACTGAACACAGATACGCAGTATTTT
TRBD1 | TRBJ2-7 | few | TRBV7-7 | CASSLDRGDEQYF | TGTGCCAGCAGCTTAGACAGGGGCGACGAGCAGTACTTC
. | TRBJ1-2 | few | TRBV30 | CAWKVIRNYGYTF | TGTGCCTGGAAGGTGATTAGGAACTATGGCTACACCTTC
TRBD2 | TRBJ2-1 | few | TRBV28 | CASKAGGLSPEFF | TGTGCCAGCAAGGCGGGGGGCCTGTCCCCGGAGTTCTTC
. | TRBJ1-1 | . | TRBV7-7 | CASSFDRGTEAFF | TGTGCTAGCAGCTTTGATCGGGGCACTGAAGCTTTCTTT
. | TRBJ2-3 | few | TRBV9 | CASSYSDLVIGQYF | TGTGCCAGCAGTTACTCGGACCTTGTCATTGGGCAGTATTTT
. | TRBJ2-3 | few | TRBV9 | CASSVVPQNTDTQYF | TGTGCCAGCAGCGTAGTTCCACAAAACACAGATACGCAGTATTTT
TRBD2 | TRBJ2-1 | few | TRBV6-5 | CASSYYRDYTYNEQFF | TGTGCCAGCAGTTACTACCGGGACTACACTTACAATGAGCAGTTCTTC
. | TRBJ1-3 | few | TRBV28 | CASSSLQAGFSGNTIYF | TGTGCCAGCAGTTCATTACAGGCTGGATTCTCTGGAAACACCATATATTTT
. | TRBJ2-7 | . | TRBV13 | CASSLNSVYEQYF | TGTGCCAGCAGCTTAAATTCGGTTTACGAGCAGTACTTC
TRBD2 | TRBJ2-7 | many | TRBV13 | CASSSRGAHLEQYF | TGTGCCAGCAGCTCGCGGGGGGCCCATCTGGAGCAGTACTTC
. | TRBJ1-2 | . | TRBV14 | CASSLQGMDYGYTF | TGTGCCAGCAGCCTGCAGGGCATGGACTATGGCTACACCTTC
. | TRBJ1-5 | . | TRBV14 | CASNQGFNQPQHF | TGTGCCAGCAACCAGGGTTTCAATCAGCCCCAGCATTTT
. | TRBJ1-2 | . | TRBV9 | CASSVELGGIGYTF | TGTGCCAGCAGCGTAGAGTTGGGGGGAATAGGCTACACCTTC
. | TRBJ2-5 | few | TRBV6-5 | CASSYSPGWYQETQYF | TGTGCCAGCAGTTACTCGCCGGGTTGGTACCAAGAGACCCAGTACTTC
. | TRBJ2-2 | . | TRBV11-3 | CASSPPDRNTGELFF | TGTGCCAGCAGCCCCCCGGACAGGAACACCGGGGAGCTGTTTTTT
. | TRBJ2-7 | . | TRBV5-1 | CASSSWGGDEQYF | TGCGCCAGCAGCTCGTGGGGGGGCGACGAGCAGTACTTC
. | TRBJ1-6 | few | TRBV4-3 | CASSQANSPLHF | TGCGCCAGCAGCCAAGCCAATTCACCCCTCCACTTT
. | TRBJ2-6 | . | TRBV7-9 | CASLPGLGSSGANVLTF | TGTGCCAGCCTCCCGGGACTGGGGAGCTCTGGGGCCAACGTCCTGACTTTC
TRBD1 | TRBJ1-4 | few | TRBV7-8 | CASTNIDRGFEKLFF | TGTGCCAGCACGAATATAGACAGGGGTTTTGAAAAACTGTTTTTT
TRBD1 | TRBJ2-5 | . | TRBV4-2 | CASSQASDRGETQYF | TGTGCCAGCAGCCAAGCCTCGGACAGGGGAGAGACCCAGTACTTC
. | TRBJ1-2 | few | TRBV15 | CATSRVTEGGYTF | TGTGCCACCAGCAGAGTCACGGAGGGGGGCTACACCTTC
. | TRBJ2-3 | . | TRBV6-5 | CASSPVTDTQYF | TGTGCCAGCAGCCCAGTCACAGATACGCAGTATTTT
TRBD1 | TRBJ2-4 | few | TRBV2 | CASRSRGLGVRAKNIQYF | TGTGCCAGCCGCTCCAGGGGGCTGGGCGTCCGAGCCAAAAACATTCAGTACTTC
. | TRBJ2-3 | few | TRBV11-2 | CASSLGRGPDTQYF | TGTGCCAGCAGCTTAGGAAGGGGCCCAGATACGCAGTATTTT
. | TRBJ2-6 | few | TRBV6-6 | CASSYAGQAGANVLTF | TGTGCCAGCAGTTATGCGGGGCAGGCTGGGGCCAACGTCCTGACTTTC
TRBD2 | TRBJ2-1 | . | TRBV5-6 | CASSQGGTNYNEQFF | TGTGCCAGCAGCCAAGGAGGGACTAACTACAATGAGCAGTTCTTC
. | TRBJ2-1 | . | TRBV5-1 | CAGPLRGGFF | TGCGCCGGACCCTTACGGGGCGGATTCTTC
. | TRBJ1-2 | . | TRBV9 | CASSVGWGDYGYTF | TGTGCCAGCAGCGTCGGGTGGGGAGACTATGGCTACACCTTC
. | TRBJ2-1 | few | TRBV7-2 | CASTLRRSSYNEQFF | TGTGCCAGCACCCTGAGGCGGAGCTCCTACAATGAGCAGTTCTTC
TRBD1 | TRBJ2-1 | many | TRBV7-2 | CASSLGGQGINEQFF | TGTGCCAGCAGCTTAGGGGGACAGGGGATCAATGAGCAGTTCTTC
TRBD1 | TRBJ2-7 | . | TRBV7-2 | CASSFTAQGYEQYF | TGTGCCAGCAGCTTTACGGCACAGGGGTACGAGCAGTACTTC
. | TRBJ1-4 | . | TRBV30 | CAWSPEKKLFF | TGTGCCTGGAGTCCGGAAAAAAAACTGTTTTTT
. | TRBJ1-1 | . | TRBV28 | CASSSVLEAEAFF | TGTGCCAGCAGTTCAGTATTAGAGGCTGAAGCTTTCTTT
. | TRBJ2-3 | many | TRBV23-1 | CASSQCPADTQYF | TGCGCCAGCAGTCAATGCCCAGCGGATACGCAGTATTTT
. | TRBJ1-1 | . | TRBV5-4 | CASSWKGTGGAFF | TGTGCCAGCAGCTGGAAGGGAACCGGGGGAGCTTTCTTT
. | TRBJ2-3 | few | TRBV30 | CAWGADTQYF | TGTGCCTGGGGCGCAGATACGCAGTATTTT
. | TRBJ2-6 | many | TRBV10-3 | CAISDSGSGANVLTF | TGTGCCATCAGTGATTCAGGGTCTGGGGCCAACGTCCTGACTTTC
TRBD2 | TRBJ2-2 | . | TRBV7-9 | CASSLALAGGPGELFF | TGTGCCAGCAGCTTAGCTCTAGCGGGAGGGCCCGGGGAGCTGTTTTTT
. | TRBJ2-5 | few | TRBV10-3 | CAISDGLRETQYF | TGTGCCATCAGTGATGGTCTAAGGGAGACCCAGTACTTC
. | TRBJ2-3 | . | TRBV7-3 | CASSFGPAGPQYF | TGTGCCAGCAGCTTTGGGCCCGCGGGCCCGCAGTATTTT
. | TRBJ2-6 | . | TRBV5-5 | CASRRFRDNLSGANVLTF | TGTGCCAGCAGACGATTCCGGGACAATTTGTCCGGGGCCAACGTCCTGACTTTC
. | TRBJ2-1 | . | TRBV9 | CASSGNYNEQFF | TGTGCCAGCAGCGGTAATTACAATGAGCAGTTCTTC
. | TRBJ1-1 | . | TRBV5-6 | CASSLGQKNTEAFF | TGTGCCAGCAGCCTCGGACAGAAAAACACTGAAGCTTTCTTT
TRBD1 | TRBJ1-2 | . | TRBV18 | CASSPRTGGDGYTF | TGTGCCAGCTCACCGCGGACAGGGGGTGACGGCTACACCTTC
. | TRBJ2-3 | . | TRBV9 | CASTPFGWGTDTQYF | TGTGCCAGCACCCCTTTCGGGTGGGGCACAGATACGCAGTATTTT
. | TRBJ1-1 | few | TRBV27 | CASTRAGLYTEAFF | TGTGCCAGCACTCGGGCAGGGTTGTACACTGAAGCTTTCTTT
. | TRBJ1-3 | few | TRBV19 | CASRPNSGNTIYF | TGTGCCAGTAGACCGAACTCTGGAAACACCATATATTTT
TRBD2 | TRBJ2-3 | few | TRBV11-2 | CASSSGTRRFEDTQYF | TGTGCCAGCAGCAGCGGGACTAGACGATTTGAAGATACGCAGTATTTT
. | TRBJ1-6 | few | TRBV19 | CASRPETGNRGSPLHF | TGTGCCAGTAGACCGGAAACAGGGAATAGGGGATCACCCCTCCACTTT
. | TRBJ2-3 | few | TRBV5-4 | CASSLASRADTQYF | TGTGCCAGCAGCTTGGCCTCCAGGGCGGATACGCAGTATTTT
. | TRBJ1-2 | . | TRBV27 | CASSLGAGTYGYTF | TGTGCCAGCAGTTTGGGGGCCGGGACATATGGCTACACCTTC
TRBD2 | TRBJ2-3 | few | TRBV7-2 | CASSLGLAGVKDTQYF | TGTGCCAGCAGCCTTGGACTAGCGGGAGTAAAAGATACGCAGTATTTT